The sequence of this T cell receptor (beta chain) was determined in a study of T cells expressing NK-cell markers. Study-wide context: Sorted CD3+CD56+NKG2C+, CD3+CD56+NKG2C- and CD3+CD56-NKG2C+ T-cell subsets were beta-chain profiled. Points from the study as a whole: It was still unclear whether expanded NKG2C+ T cell clones were HCMV specific. Dominant NKG2C+ clonotypes in a handful of donors made up roughly 1.0-7.0% of CD8+ T cells.

The CDR3 consists of 14 residues. The germline V gene has CDR1 KGHSH and CDR2 LQKENI. On this clonotype itself: What it binds is unknown.

TCRdb re-called the 5' RACE reads and gives one entry per CDR3 protein, without DNA. The specimen's table records roughly 390,000 distinct CDR3 sequences. The sequence derives from a man aged 18-75 years in good health. The rearrangement links TRBV18 to TRBJ1-6; TCRdb's assignment of TRBD1 cannot be checked, as there is no DNA. Sequencing was carried out using blood T cells: a sorted CD56 or NKG2C T cell subset, CD4+ or CD8+ T cells, or bulk PBMC T cells (not recorded which). CDR3: CASSPGGPNSPLHF.